These 11 T cell receptor beta chains originate from one sample sequenced in a study of T cells after yellow fever vaccination. TCRdb analysed the 5' RACE reads with MiXCR anew, one entry per CDR3 protein. Among approximately 550,000 distinct CDR3 sequences listed, less than 20% were seen once. This sample comprised PBMCs, obtained 15 days after the yellow fever booster vaccination. The receptors were sampled from a man younger than 40 who received the YFV17D yellow fever vaccine.

This clonotype has more than one count but fewer than ten. The CDR3 is CASREQVQPHQPQHF. CDR3 in DNA: TGTGCCAGTAGGGAACAGGTCCAGCCTCACCAGCCCCAGCATTTT. This chain connects TRBV19 to TRBJ1-5, with D tentatively TRBD1 (5 bases). Trimming took 6 bases from V and 7 from J, leaving 19 bases between them. The CDR3 sequence is 15 residues long. Germline V lookup: CDR1 LNHDA, CDR2 SQIVND (reference sequence).

This sequence joins TRBV5-1 and TRBJ2-7; 10 nucleotides match TRBD1. Germline trimming cut 1 base from V and 6 bases from J; bases unmatched to any gene: 7. Germline-derived CDR1 and CDR2 are SGHRS and YFSETQ. The CDR3 is 15 amino acids. The CDR3 region is CASSLPRDRGGEQYF. The CDR3 DNA sequence: TGCGCCAGCAGCTTGCCCCGGGACAGGGGAGGCGAGCAGTACTTC. The entire variable domain, with the rest obtained from reference TRBV5-1 and TRBJ2-7, is as follows: KAGVTQTPRYLIKTRGQQVTLSCSPISGHRSVSWYQQTPGQGLQFLFEYFSETQRNKGNFPGRFSGRQFSNSRSEMNVSTLELGDSALYLCASSLPRDRGGEQYFGPGTRLTVT.

This clonotype was observed a handful of times. V is TRBV9 and J is TRBJ2-3, with 10 bases lining up with TRBD2. V was pared by 3 bases and J by 0 bases, with 1 base of the junction left unmatched. CDR1 and CDR2 from the germline V gene are SGDLS and YYNGEE. The CDR3 has 15 amino acids. The CDR3 region has the DNA TGTGCCAGCAGCGCTAGCGGGGGCAGCACAGATACGCAGTATTTT. Its protein is CASSASGGSTDTQYF.

The chain combines TRBV7-2 with TRBJ1-6; D gene unclear. Trimming took 5 bases from V and 10 from J, leaving 18 bases between them. The CDR3 covers 15 residues. The germline gives CDR1 SGHTA, CDR2 FQGNSA. DNA for the CDR3: TGTGCCAGCAGCACGCGTGGAGGGAGGCAGTCACCCCTCCACTTT. Protein product: CASSTRGGRQSPLHF. Filled out from reference TRBV7-2 and TRBJ1-6, the complete variable domain reads GAGVSQSPSNKVTEKGKDVELRCDPISGHTALYWYRQSLGQGLEFLIYFQGNSAPDKSGLPSDRFSAERTGGSVSTLTIQRTQQEDSAVYLCASSTRGGRQSPLHFGNGTRLTVT.

This sequence joins TRBV29-1 and TRBJ1-1, with D possibly matching TRBD1 (6 bases). The length of the CDR3 is 12 residues. The germline CDR1 and CDR2 sequences are SQVTM and ANQGSEA. Between the trimmed V and J ends, which lost 6 bases and 5 bases, there was a span of 13 bases. CDR3 loop: CSVYRGGTEAFF. DNA for the CDR3: TGCAGCGTGTATAGGGGGGGAACTGAAGCTTTCTTT.

This clonotype was recorded a few times. The genes are TRBV12-3 or TRBV12-4 and TRBJ2-5, with D uncertain. The length of the CDR3 is 16 residues. The ends were cut back, 3 bases at V and 3 bases at J, with 17 bases in the middle. The CDR3 region is CASSFLKLVPEETQYF. The CDR3 DNA follows: TGTGCCAGCAGTTTTCTAAAGTTAGTGCCAGAAGAGACCCAGTACTTC.

This clonotype was seen a few times. This chain uses TRBV25-1 with TRBJ2-3, with 10 bases identical to TRBD2. The CDR3 loop spans 19 amino acids. Germline assignment: CDR1 MGHDK and CDR2 SYGVNS. Trimming cost V 10 bases and J 4 bases; bases outside gene matches: 23. CDR3 in DNA: TGTGCCACGGCACCCTCTGGACTGAGAGCGGGAGGGCCTTCAGATACGCAGTATTTT. Its translation is CATAPSGLRAGGPSDTQYF.

V gene TRBV3-1 combines with J gene TRBJ2-3, with 7 bases matching TRBD2. V was clipped by 0 bases and J by 3 bases; unmatched bases: 3. The length of the CDR3 is 15 residues. Germline CDR1 is LGHDT and CDR2 is YNNKEL (reference sequence). CDR3 in DNA: TGTGCCAGCAGCCAAGATGGGAGGGGTACAGATACGCAGTATTTT. Translating it yields CASSQDGRGTDTQYF.

The rearrangement links TRBV27 to TRBJ1-6, with D uncertain. The CDR3 is made up of 15 amino acids. Trimming removed 2 bases from V and 9 bases from J, with 14 bases in between. CDR1 and CDR2 (germline): MNHEY, SMNVEV (reference sequence). CDR3 coding DNA: TGTGCCAGCAGTTTAAGGCCGATTACTACTTCACCCCTCCACTTT. It codes for CASSLRPITTSPLHF.

This clonotype has ten or more counts. The chain has TRBV12-3 or TRBV12-4 and TRBJ2-3; D call uncertain. V gave up 4 bases and J gave up 4 bases, with 3 bases separating them. The CDR3 covers 11 residues. The CDR3 bases are TGTGCCAGCAGTTCGGCAGATACGCAGTATTTT. Translating gives CASSSADTQYF.

The chain joins TRBV4-1 to TRBJ1-1; D unresolved. The germline V and J ends were trimmed by 4 bases and 0 bases, with 15 bases remaining between them. The germline V gene encodes CDR1 MGHRA and CDR2 YSYEKL. The CDR3 runs to 16 residues. The CDR3 protein is CASSPPGIGVNTEAFF. CDR3 bases: TGCGCCAGCAGCCCACCGGGCATAGGAGTGAACACTGAAGCTTTCTTT.